The 19 T cell receptor beta chains below were found in one sample sequenced in a study of cytomegalovirus exposure and HLA in healthy donors. PCR employed 60 Vbeta and 13 Jbeta primers. Some clones are missing from TCRdb's copy, which holds only in-frame ones; the method was immunoSEQ multiplex PCR. The sample has about 200,000 clones, around 83% seen once. Sequencing was carried out using PBMCs. The receptors were gathered from a woman aged 18 to 35 in good health and CMV-seronegative.

The chain has TRBV4-2 and TRBJ2-3; D possibly corresponds to TRBD1 (6 bases). Trimming left V 0 bases short and J 0 bases short, with 19 bases between. Germline CDR1 and CDR2: LGHNA and YNFKEQ. The CDR3 runs 19 residues. DNA of the CDR3: TGTGCCAGCAGCCAAGATCCTCCCAGAGCAGGGGCTAGCACAGATACGCAGTATTTT. It is translated as CASSQDPPRAGASTDTQYF.

The chain uses TRBV9 and TRBJ2-3, with TRBD2 matching 8 bases. The CDR3 has 17 residues. Germline-derived CDR1 and CDR2 are SGDLS and YYNGEE. J was trimmed by 4 bases and V by 0 bases; bases with no gene match: 10. CDR3 residues: CASSVVSSGVGADTQYF. CDR3 DNA sequence: TGTGCCAGCAGCGTAGTGAGTAGCGGGGTAGGCGCAGATACGCAGTATTTT.

The count of this clone is one. V gene TRBV4-1 combines with J gene TRBJ2-2; 9 bases are shared with TRBD2. Looked up from germline, CDR1 is MGHRA and CDR2 is YSYEKL. CDR3 size: 14 residues. J was trimmed by 7 bases and V by 2 bases; bases with no gene match: 2. CDR3 sequence (DNA): TGCGCCAGCAGCCAACGACTAGCGGTCGGGGAGCTGTTTTTT. As protein: CASSQRLAVGELFF.

The chain links TRBV5-4 to TRBJ2-2, with unresolved D. Trimming removed 0 bases at V and 1 base at J, with 7 bases between. The CDR3 has 15 residues. CDR1 is SGHNT, CDR2 YYREEE, per germline (reference sequence). The CDR3 DNA follows: TGTGCCAGCAGCTTGGCCAACGGGAACACCGGGGAGCTGTTTTTT. Translating gives CASSLANGNTGELFF. Full variable domain (remainder filled in from reference TRBV5-4 and TRBJ2-2): ETGVTQSPTHLIKTRGQQVTLRCSSQSGHNTVSWYQQALGQGPQFIFQYYREEENGRGNFPPRFSGLQFPNYSSELNVNALELDDSALYLCASSLANGNTGELFFGEGSRLTVL.

This sequence joins TRBV28 and TRBJ2-7; 9 nucleotides agree with TRBD1. This CDR3 spans 13 amino acids. Germline CDR1 MDHEN, CDR2 SYDVKM. Unmatched junction bases numbered 5, after V lost 7 bases and J lost 4 bases. The CDR3 bases are TGTGCCAGCAACTCACAGGGGGCTTACGAGCAGTACTTC. The encoded protein is CASNSQGAYEQYF.

The chain combines TRBV18 with TRBJ2-1, with 9 bases lining up with TRBD2. The CDR3 covers 17 residues. Trimming at V came to 0 bases and at J to 8 bases, leaving 11 bases not matched to a gene. Germline CDR1 reads KGHSH; CDR2 reads LQKENI. In DNA form, the CDR3 reads TGTGCCAGCTCACCACCTTCGGGGATAGCGGGAGTCCATGAGCAGTTCTTC. It codes for CASSPPSGIAGVHEQFF.

The rearrangement links TRBV18 to TRBJ2-3; 10 nucleotides align to TRBD2. Germline V lookup: CDR1 KGHSH, CDR2 LQKENI. Unmatched junction bases numbered 8, after V lost 2 bases and J lost 6 bases. The CDR3 has 16 residues. CDR3 in DNA: TGTGCCAGCTCACCAGGGCTAGCGGGAGATGGCGATACGCAGTATTTT. As protein: CASSPGLAGDGDTQYF.

The rearrangement links TRBV6-1 to TRBJ2-7; 12 nucleotides agree with TRBD2. Trimming took 4 bases from V and 4 from J; bases not matched to a gene: 14. Germline V CDR1 and CDR2: MNHNS, SASEGT. The CDR3 loop spans 18 amino acids. The DNA of the CDR3 is TGTGCCAGCAGTGCCCCTGGGACTAGCGGGCTCCCGGAGTACGAGCAGTACTTC. Its protein product is CASSAPGTSGLPEYEQYF.

This clone was seen a few times. The V call is TRBV6-4, the J call TRBJ1-4; TRBD1 agrees at 7 bases. Germline V gene sequence: CDR1 MRHNA, CDR2 SNTAGT. J was trimmed by 3 bases and V by 8 bases; bases with no gene match: 21. The CDR3 has 19 amino acids. The CDR3 loop reads CASLSEGGPVGRANEKLFF. The CDR3 DNA reads TGTGCCAGCTTATCGGAAGGGGGCCCAGTAGGACGGGCTAATGAAAAACTGTTTTTT.

The rearrangement uses TRBV5-1 and TRBJ2-3; 7 bases agree with TRBD1. Germline CDR1 is SGHRS and CDR2 is YFSETQ. The CDR3 covers 16 residues. V shed 4 bases and J 0 bases; nucleotides not matched to a gene: 8. The CDR3 region has the DNA TGCGCCAGCAGCCCGGGACAGCCCTCTAGCACAGATACGCAGTATTTT. Its translation is CASSPGQPSSTDTQYF. The variable domain in full, completed from reference TRBV5-1 and TRBJ2-3, reads KAGVTQTPRYLIKTRGQQVTLSCSPISGHRSVSWYQQTPGQGLQFLFEYFSETQRNKGNFPGRFSGRQFSNSRSEMNVSTLELGDSALYLCASSPGQPSSTDTQYFGPGTRLTVL.

The table lists this clone with a count of one. The chain uses TRBV7-9 and TRBJ2-7, with a tentative D call TRBD2 (5 bases). V was cut by 5 bases and J by 0 bases, with 23 bases left in between. CDR3 length equals 18 residues. The germline gives CDR1 SEHNR, CDR2 FQNEAQ (reference sequence). The CDR3 nucleotides read TGTGCCAGCAGCCAGGCGGGTCTTAAACCTCCTTACTCCTACGAGCAGTACTTC. Translated, it gives CASSQAGLKPPYSYEQYF.

The CDR3 loop is CASSYDFSYEQYF. For the CDR3, the DNA is TGTGCCAGCAGTTACGACTTCTCCTACGAGCAGTACTTC. The V gene is TRBV6-5, the J gene TRBJ2-7; D is ambiguous. CDR3 length: 13 residues. V dropped 2 bases and J dropped 0 bases, with 5 bases sitting between them. Germline lookup yields CDR1 MNHEY and CDR2 SVGAGI.

The chain links TRBV18 to TRBJ2-7; maybe TRBD2 (6 bases). Trimming took 4 bases from V and 1 from J, leaving 14 bases between them. Germline V gene sequence: CDR1 KGHSH, CDR2 LQKENI. This CDR3 is built from 15 residues. The CDR3 DNA follows: TGTGCCAGCTCACTCCTTGGACTACCGTCCTACGAGCAGTACTTC. Protein: CASSLLGLPSYEQYF.

V is TRBV10-3 and J is TRBJ2-5; D perhaps matches TRBD1 (5 bases). The germline V and J ends were trimmed by 3 bases and 3 bases, with 5 bases remaining between them. CDR1 ENHRY and CDR2 SYGVKD come from the germline V gene. CDR3 size: 12 residues. CDR3 amino acids: CAISDREETQYF. The CDR3 DNA is TGTGCCATCAGTGACAGGGAAGAGACCCAGTACTTC.

The chain is built from TRBV5-1 and TRBJ1-4; the match to TRBD1 covers 9 bases. The CDR3 runs to 16 residues. Germline loops: CDR1 SGHRS, CDR2 YFSETQ. J gave up 7 bases and V 4 bases, and 11 bases lay outside the gene matches. The chain's CDR3 is CASSPTLDRGVEKLFF. CDR3 sequence (DNA): TGCGCCAGCAGCCCTACCCTGGACAGGGGAGTTGAAAAACTGTTTTTT. The complete variable domain, with remaining parts taken from reference TRBV5-1 and TRBJ1-4, reads KAGVTQTPRYLIKTRGQQVTLSCSPISGHRSVSWYQQTPGQGLQFLFEYFSETQRNKGNFPGRFSGRQFSNSRSEMNVSTLELGDSALYLCASSPTLDRGVEKLFFGSGTQLSVL.

In nucleotides, the CDR3 is TGTGCCAGTAGTTGGGACAGGGGGACCTACAATGAGCAGTTCTTC. Translating it yields CASSWDRGTYNEQFF. The chain uses TRBV19 and TRBJ2-1; 11 positions match TRBD1. The CDR3 loop spans 15 amino acids. V dropped 5 bases and J dropped 2; count of bases not matched to a gene: 2. Germline-derived CDR1 and CDR2 are LNHDA and SQIVND (reference sequence).

This clone was detected once. The rearrangement links TRBV4-3 to TRBJ2-4; D may be TRBD1 (6 bases). The CDR3 has 18 amino acids. Trimming cost V 4 bases and J 9 bases, with 28 bases left between them. Germline V gene data show CDR1 as LGHNA and CDR2 as YSLEER. CDR3 nucleotide sequence: TGCGCCAGCAGCCCCACCCAGGGACAATCCTCCCGGCAAGGCATTCAGTACTTC. It codes for CASSPTQGQSSRQGIQYF.

CDR3 in amino acids: CASSQPGTGDTGELFF. The CDR3 DNA is TGTGCCAGCAGCCAACCCGGGACAGGGGACACCGGGGAGCTGTTTTTT. The chain carries TRBV4-2 and TRBJ2-2, with 10 bases fitting TRBD1. This CDR3 has 16 residues. V was pared by 2 bases and J by 3 bases, with 3 bases of the junction left unmatched. Germline V lookup: CDR1 LGHNA, CDR2 YNFKEQ.

In its sample, this clone was seen once. The rearrangement joins TRBV7-9 to TRBJ2-3, with 12 nucleotides matching TRBD2. Trimming cost V 5 bases and J 0 bases; bases outside gene matches: 12. Germline CDR1 is SEHNR and CDR2 is FQNEAQ (reference sequence). This CDR3 has 19 amino acids. CDR3 sequence (DNA): TGTGCCAGCAGCCCGCACGGCGCTAGCGGGGGGGGTAGCACAGATACGCAGTATTTT. Translating gives CASSPHGASGGGSTDTQYF.